One sample yielded the 32 T cell receptor beta chains listed below, sequenced in a study of T cells after yellow fever vaccination. TCRdb redid the calling of the 5' RACE reads with MiXCR, one entry per CDR3 protein. In the table there are a few hundred thousand distinct CDR3 sequences, roughly 10% of which are singletons. Material: PBMCs, obtained on the day of the first yellow fever vaccination. The receptors were sampled from a young man who received the YFV17D yellow fever vaccine.

This clonotype was found a few times. V and J are TRBV4-1 and TRBJ2-4; unclear D gene. Trimming shortened V by 0 bases and J by 4 bases, and 7 bases separated the two germline ends. There are 14 residues in the CDR3. Per the germline V gene, CDR1 is MGHRA and CDR2 is YSYEKL. The CDR3 loop reads CASSQDAVKNIQYF. The CDR3 bases are TGCGCCAGCAGCCAAGACGCAGTGAAAAACATTCAGTACTTC.

The table lists this clonotype with a few counts. V is TRBV7-2 and J is TRBJ1-1; D is possibly TRBD1 (6 bases). V lost 3 bases to trimming and J lost 5 bases, with 13 bases between them. The CDR3 length is 14 residues. The germline gives CDR1 SGHTA, CDR2 FQGNSA. The CDR3 here is CASSFRGDGTEAFF. As DNA, the CDR3 is TGTGCCAGCAGCTTTAGGGGGGACGGAACTGAAGCTTTCTTT.

The chain couples TRBV2 to TRBJ2-6; D is ambiguous. Trimming removed 2 bases at V and 0 bases at J, with 5 bases between. This CDR3 spans 15 amino acids. Per the germline V gene, CDR1 is SNHLY and CDR2 is FYNNEI. CDR3 sequence reads: CASSESGSGANVLTF. DNA of the CDR3: TGTGCCAGCAGTGAATCGGGCTCTGGGGCCAACGTCCTGACTTTC.

This clonotype was counted ten times or more. The chain carries TRBV4-2 and TRBJ2-1, with a tentative D call TRBD2 (7 bases). Germline values: CDR1 LGHNA, CDR2 YNFKEQ. The CDR3 contains 17 residues. With 4 bases removed from V and 5 bases from J, the gap between germline ends came to 21 bases. CDR3 sequence: CASSPGRMGGADNEQFF. The CDR3 coding sequence is TGTGCCAGCAGCCCAGGCAGGATGGGGGGGGCCGACAATGAGCAGTTCTTC.

This clonotype was seen a handful of times. The J gene is TRBJ2-7, the V gene TRBV6-5; D perhaps matches TRBD2 (7 bases). V was cut by 2 bases and J by 4 bases, with 15 bases left in between. Germline CDR1 and CDR2: MNHEY and SVGAGI. The CDR3 has 15 residues. The DNA of the CDR3 is TGTGCCAGCAGTTACGGGCGGGGGCGCAGGTACGAGCAGTACTTC. This encodes CASSYGRGRRYEQYF.

This clonotype has more than one count but fewer than ten. The chain links TRBV21-1 to TRBJ2-2; no DNA check was done on the table's D call, TRBD1. TRBV21-1 represents a pseudogene. This CDR3 is built from 15 residues. The CDR3, as DNA: TGTGCCAGCCGCGGACAGTTCTCAAGTACCGGGGAGCTGTTTTTT. Translated: CASRGQFSSTGELFF.

The genes are TRBV7-9 and TRBJ1-3; unclear D gene. The CDR3 consists of 15 residues. V was shortened by 0 bases and J by 8 bases, with 14 bases between the two germline ends. Germline CDR1 reads SEHNR; CDR2 reads FQNEAQ (reference sequence). CDR3 bases: TGTGCCAGCAGCTTAGCCCAGACGGAGCGGGACACCATATATTTT. Amino acids: CASSLAQTERDTIYF.

This clonotype was counted at least ten times. The rearrangement uses TRBV6-5 and TRBJ2-6, with 8 positions matching TRBD1. Germline loops: CDR1 MNHEY, CDR2 SVGAGI. Trimming cost V 6 bases and J 2 bases; bases outside gene matches: 3. This CDR3 is 15 amino acids long. CDR3 in amino acids: CASRMTGAGANVLTF. In DNA form, the CDR3 reads TGTGCCAGCAGAATGACAGGGGCTGGGGCCAACGTCCTGACTTTC.

The chain combines TRBV7-2 with TRBJ2-2; 10 bases are shared with TRBD2. Germline V gene lookup returns CDR1 SGHTA and CDR2 FQGNSA. This CDR3 spans 16 amino acids. V was clipped by 3 bases and J by 1 base; unmatched bases: 2. The CDR3 protein is CASSFRLAGNTGELFF. CDR3 DNA sequence: TGTGCCAGCAGCTTTCGACTAGCGGGGAACACCGGGGAGCTGTTTTTT. The full variable domain, with the rest looked up from reference TRBV7-2 and TRBJ2-2, is GAGVSQSPSNKVTEKGKDVELRCDPISGHTALYWYRQSLGQGLEFLIYFQGNSAPDKSGLPSDRFSAERTGGSVSTLTIQRTQQEDSAVYLCASSFRLAGNTGELFFGEGSRLTVL.

This chain connects TRBV6-2 or TRBV6-3 to TRBJ1-2, with 7 bases aligning to TRBD1. V shed 7 bases and J 5 bases; nucleotides not matched to a gene: 13. The CDR3 spans 15 residues. Germline CDR1 reads MNHEY; CDR2 reads SVGEGT. This CDR3 reads CASTLGPGGGYGYTF. The CDR3 region has the DNA TGTGCCAGCACCCTAGGTCCAGGGGGAGGATATGGCTACACCTTC.

This clonotype showed up just a few times. This chain joins TRBV11-3 and TRBJ2-1; TRBD1 is a possible D gene (6 bases). Trimming cost V 0 bases and J 4 bases, with 7 bases left between them. CDR1 is SGHNT and CDR2 is YENEEA in the germline V gene. The CDR3 loop spans 14 amino acids. CDR3: CASSLEGAYNEQFF. CDR3 sequence (DNA): TGTGCCAGCAGCTTAGAGGGGGCTTACAATGAGCAGTTCTTC.

V and J are TRBV20-1 and TRBJ2-1; TRBD2 matches 12 bases. The V segment lost 3 bases and the J segment 8 bases; nucleotides outside the gene matches: 5. The germline V gene encodes CDR1 DFQATT and CDR2 SNEGSKA (reference sequence). CDR3 length: 14 residues. The CDR3 loop is CSASRTSGAHEQFF. The CDR3 bases are TGCAGTGCTAGCCGGACTAGCGGGGCCCATGAGCAGTTCTTC.

The gene calls are TRBV10-3 and TRBJ2-1; 8 nucleotides match TRBD1. Germline CDR1 reads ENHRY; CDR2 reads SYGVKD. V dropped 2 bases and J dropped 2; count of bases not matched to a gene: 2. This CDR3 contains 15 residues. CDR3 region: CAISEGQGPYNEQFF. Here the CDR3 DNA reads TGTGCCATCAGTGAGGGACAGGGCCCCTACAATGAGCAGTTCTTC.

The rearrangement uses TRBV20-1 and TRBJ1-6, with TRBD1 matching over 8 bases. The V and J ends lost 0 bases and 8 bases, in that order; junction bases with no gene match: 3. CDR1 and CDR2 from the germline V gene are DFQATT and SNEGSKA (reference sequence). The CDR3 runs to 14 residues. The CDR3 DNA reads TGCAGTGCTAGAGACGACAGGGGATATTCACCCCTCCACTTT. This codes for CSARDDRGYSPLHF.

This clonotype was picked up many times. Sequence at one end of the junction differs from germline and may be a read error. V and J are TRBV4-2 and TRBJ2-5; no reliable D call. From germline, CDR1 is LGHNA and CDR2 YNFKEQ. CDR3 size: 13 residues. CDR3 in DNA: TGCGCCAGCAGCCAAGATAGGTCGGAGACCCAGTACTTC. This sequence encodes CASSQDRSETQYF.

This clonotype appeared a few times. V is TRBV29-1 and J is TRBJ2-5; D tentatively fits TRBD1 or TRBD2 (5 bases each). From germline, CDR1 is SQVTM and CDR2 ANQGSEA. The germline V and J ends were trimmed by 7 bases and 5 bases, with 14 bases remaining between them. The CDR3 extends over 12 amino acids. The chain's CDR3 is CSAGAWSETQYF. In DNA form, the CDR3 reads TGCAGCGCCGGGGCCTGGAGTGAGACCCAGTACTTC. Looking up the rest from reference TRBV29-1 and TRBJ2-5 gives the full variable domain: SAVISQKPSRDICQRGTSLTIQCQVDSQVTMMFWYRQQPGQSLTLIATANQGSEATYESGFVIDKFPISRPNLTFSTLTVSNMSPEDSSIYLCSAGAWSETQYFGPGTRLLVL.

The chain has TRBV9 and TRBJ2-5; TRBD2 matches at 7 bases. The germline gives CDR1 SGDLS, CDR2 YYNGEE. The CDR3 runs 15 residues. V was clipped by 0 bases and J by 2 bases; unmatched bases: 4. CDR3 bases: TGTGCCAGCAGCGTAGTGCAGGGAGGGCAAGAGACCCAGTACTTC. It specifies CASSVVQGGQETQYF. Drawing the rest from reference TRBV9 and TRBJ2-5, the complete variable domain is DSGVTQTPKHLITATGQRVTLRCSPRSGDLSVYWYQQSLDQGLQFLIQYYNGEERAKGNILERFSAQQFPDLHSELNLSSLELGDSALYFCASSVVQGGQETQYFGPGTRLLVL.

In the case of this clonotype: The CDR3 does not end in the conserved phenylalanine or tryptophan, so this is likely a read error. V usage is TRBV20-1 and J usage is TRBJ2-3, with 15 bases lining up with TRBD2. CDR1 is DFQATT and CDR2 is SNEGSKA in the germline V gene (reference sequence). CDR3 size: 16 residues. V trimming: 6 bases; J trimming: 3 bases; junction bases outside the gene matches: 7. The CDR3 reads CSALGLAGGQTDTQYL. The DNA for the CDR3 is TGCAGTGCCCTCGGACTAGCGGGGGGGCAGACAGATACGCAGTATCTT.

V and J are TRBV7-3 and TRBJ1-5, with 7 bases matching TRBD1. This CDR3 region has 14 residues. Germline V lookup: CDR1 SGHTA, CDR2 FQGTGA. V lost 5 bases to trimming and J lost 5 bases; unmatched junction nucleotides: 6. The CDR3 DNA reads TGTGCCAGCAGCCCCGCCGACAGGGATCAGCCCCAGCATTTT. Its translation: CASSPADRDQPQHF.

This clonotype was observed a single time. This sequence joins TRBV6-2 or TRBV6-3 and TRBJ1-1; TRBD1 agrees at 8 bases. The CDR3 runs to 15 residues. Germline V gene lookup returns CDR1 MNHEY and CDR2 SVGEGT. V shed 2 bases, J shed 4 bases, and the junction held 6 bases outside the gene matches. CDR3 sequence: CASSYLGQGLTEAFF. The CDR3 bases are TGTGCCAGCAGTTACCTCGGACAGGGCCTCACTGAAGCTTTCTTT.

This clonotype has more than one count but fewer than ten. J is TRBJ2-7 and V is TRBV18; 8 bases agree with TRBD1. The CDR3 contains 15 residues. The V gene's germline CDR1 is KGHSH and CDR2 LQKENI. With 2 bases clipped from V and 0 bases from J, the junction kept 3 bases outside the gene matches. The CDR3 DNA reads as TGTGCCAGCTCACCAAACAGGGGGAGCTCCTACGAGCAGTACGTC. Translated, it gives CASSPNRGSSYEQYV.

This clonotype was detected ten times or more. J is TRBJ2-5 and V is TRBV14, with D tentatively TRBD1 (5 bases). CDR3 length: 12 amino acids. V dropped 3 bases and J dropped 5 bases, with 7 bases sitting between them. CDR1 and CDR2 from the germline V gene are SGHDN and FVKESK. Here the CDR3 DNA reads TGTGCCAGCAGCCAGTCAGGGGAGACCCAGTACTTC. It yields the protein CASSQSGETQYF.

This clonotype occurred a few times. This rearrangement joins TRBV7-2 to TRBJ1-2; 8 bases agree with TRBD1. This CDR3 is 14 amino acids long. V was pared by 4 bases and J by 3 bases, with 4 bases of the junction left unmatched. Germline-derived CDR1 and CDR2 are SGHTA and FQGNSA. The CDR3 nucleotides read TGTGCCAGCAGCTGGCAGGGGGCGTACTATGGCTACACCTTC. Translation: CASSWQGAYYGYTF.

The V call is TRBV7-2, the J call TRBJ2-1; 11 bases agree with TRBD2. Germline CDR1 SGHTA, CDR2 FQGNSA. Trimming removed 5 bases from V and 3 bases from J; junction bases left unmatched: 6. The CDR3 covers 16 residues. The CDR3 sequence is CASSTASGGHYNEQFF. The CDR3 DNA follows: TGTGCCAGCAGCACAGCTAGCGGGGGGCACTACAATGAGCAGTTCTTC.

The chain employs TRBV5-1 and TRBJ2-5; D is undetermined. There are 14 residues in the CDR3. V shed 2 bases and J shed 3 bases, with 11 bases lying between them. Germline CDR1 is SGHRS and CDR2 is YFSETQ. The CDR3 protein is CASSLAMGEETQYF. The CDR3 DNA follows: TGCGCCAGCAGCTTAGCTATGGGCGAAGAGACCCAGTACTTC.

This clonotype was recorded many times. The V and J genes are TRBV7-2 and TRBJ1-3; no definite D call. V was clipped by 4 bases and J by 15 bases, with 16 bases between them. The CDR3 extends over 12 amino acids. Germline CDR1 SGHTA, CDR2 FQGNSA. The CDR3 DNA follows: TGTGCCAGCAGCTACCCCGATTTCGCTCAATATTTT. This translates into CASSYPDFAQYF.

J is TRBJ2-4 and V is TRBV6-5, with D tentatively TRBD1 (5 bases). The CDR3 runs 15 residues. The germline V and J ends were trimmed by 4 bases and 1 base, with 11 bases remaining between them. Germline V lookup: CDR1 MNHEY, CDR2 SVGAGI. CDR3 sequence: CASSSPSGAKNIQYF. The CDR3 nucleotides are TGTGCCAGCAGTTCCCCTTCAGGGGCCAAAAACATTCAGTACTTC.

This rearrangement joins TRBV6-1 to TRBJ1-5; D may be TRBD1 (6 bases). The length of the CDR3 is 14 residues. Deletions cut 8 bases from V and 5 bases from J, with 16 bases between. CDR1 and CDR2 from the germline V gene are MNHNS and SASEGT. CDR3 region: CASETGAWDQPQHF. The CDR3 DNA follows: TGTGCCAGCGAAACGGGGGCATGGGATCAGCCCCAGCATTTT.

The chain joins TRBV20-1 to TRBJ2-3, with D tentatively TRBD1 or TRBD2 (6 bases each). This CDR3 is 14 amino acids long. The V end was cut by 1 base, the J end by 4 bases, with 12 bases between. Germline V gene sequence: CDR1 DFQATT, CDR2 SNEGSKA (reference sequence). In DNA, the CDR3 is TGCAGTGCTAGAGTAGGGGGGCCCGCAGATACGCAGTATTTT. Amino acids: CSARVGGPADTQYF.

A few counts support this clonotype. This chain links TRBV20-1 with TRBJ1-5, with D hard to call. V was trimmed by 6 bases and J by 2 bases, leaving 14 bases between them. The germline V gene has CDR1 DFQATT and CDR2 SNEGSKA (reference sequence). The CDR3 runs 14 residues. The chain's CDR3 is CSATPVIRNQPQHF. The CDR3 bases are TGCAGTGCCACTCCCGTTATTCGCAATCAGCCCCAGCATTTT.

The V call is TRBV6-1, the J call TRBJ2-2; weak D call: TRBD1 (5 bases). Germline V CDR1 and CDR2: MNHNS, SASEGT. V gave up 5 bases and J gave up 9 bases, with 19 bases separating them. The CDR3 is 15 residues long. The CDR3 sequence: CASSKQGPPIRELFF. Written as DNA, the CDR3 is TGTGCCAGCAGTAAGCAGGGCCCGCCAATCCGGGAGCTGTTTTTT.

The chain uses TRBV4-3 and TRBJ2-6; 8 positions agree with TRBD1. Germline V gene sequence: CDR1 LGHNA, CDR2 YSLEER. Trimming cost V 1 base and J 0 bases; bases outside gene matches: 5. This CDR3 is 18 amino acids long. CDR3 DNA sequence: TGCGCCAGCAGCCAAGGCAGGGGGCACCTCTCTGGGGCCAACGTCCTGACTTTC. It encodes CASSQGRGHLSGANVLTF.